Given below is one T cell receptor (beta chain) in context. The antigen is undetermined. The entry originates in a study of beta chain features in type 1 diabetes. The study's findings and limits: The study left unresolved whether HLA type influences TCRB rearrangement. Cells that show high TCR expression could be over-represented by cDNA sequencing.

TCRB transcripts that were expressed got sequenced, as all of the isolated RNA had been reverse transcribed. Measured with immunoSEQ multiplex PCR; TCRdb has only the in-frame clones, and not every one. The table lists around 500,000 clones, about 10% of them singletons, with more than 0.045% in the top ten. In germline, CDR1 is MNHEY, CDR2 SMNVEV (reference sequence). CDR3 length equals 20 residues. V lost 5 bases and J 6 bases, leaving 29 bases between the germline ends. Specimen: naive CD4+ T cells from blood. The chain is built from TRBV27 and TRBJ1-6, with D perhaps matching TRBD1 (5 bases). This TCR came from a woman younger than 30 in good health. The CDR3 sequence: CASSAQGTASTRRANSPLHF. CDR3 nucleotides: TGTGCCAGCAGTGCCCAAGGGACGGCCAGTACCCGGAGGGCTAATTCACCCCTCCACTTT.